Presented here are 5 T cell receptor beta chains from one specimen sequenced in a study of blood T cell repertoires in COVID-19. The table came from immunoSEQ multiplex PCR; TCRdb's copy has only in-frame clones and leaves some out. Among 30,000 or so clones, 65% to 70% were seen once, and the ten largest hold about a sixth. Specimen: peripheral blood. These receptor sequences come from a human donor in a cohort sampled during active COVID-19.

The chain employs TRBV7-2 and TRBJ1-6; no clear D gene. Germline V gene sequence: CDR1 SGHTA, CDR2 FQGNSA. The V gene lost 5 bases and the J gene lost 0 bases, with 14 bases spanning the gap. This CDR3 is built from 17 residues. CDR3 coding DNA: TGTGCCAGCAGCCCACGTCCACGGAGCTCCTATAATTCACCCCTCCACTTT. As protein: CASSPRPRSSYNSPLHF.

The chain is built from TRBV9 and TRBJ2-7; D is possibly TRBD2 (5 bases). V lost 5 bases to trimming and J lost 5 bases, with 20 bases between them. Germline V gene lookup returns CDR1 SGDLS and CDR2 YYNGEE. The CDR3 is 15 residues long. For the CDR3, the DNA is TGTGCCAGCAGTAATAGAGGGCGGCTTGGGGACGAGCAGTACTTC. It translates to CASSNRGRLGDEQYF.

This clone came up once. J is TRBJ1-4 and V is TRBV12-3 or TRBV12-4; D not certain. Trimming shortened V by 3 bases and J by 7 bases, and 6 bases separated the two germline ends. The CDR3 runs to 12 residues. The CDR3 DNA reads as TGTGCCAGCAGTTTTCTATCTGAAAAACTGTTTTTT. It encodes CASSFLSEKLFF.

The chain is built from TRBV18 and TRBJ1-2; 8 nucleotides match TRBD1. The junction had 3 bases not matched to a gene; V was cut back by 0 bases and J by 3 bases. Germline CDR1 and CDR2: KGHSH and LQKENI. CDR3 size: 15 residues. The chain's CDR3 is CASSPPAGGYYGYTF. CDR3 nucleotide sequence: TGTGCCAGCTCACCACCGGCAGGGGGCTACTATGGCTACACCTTC.

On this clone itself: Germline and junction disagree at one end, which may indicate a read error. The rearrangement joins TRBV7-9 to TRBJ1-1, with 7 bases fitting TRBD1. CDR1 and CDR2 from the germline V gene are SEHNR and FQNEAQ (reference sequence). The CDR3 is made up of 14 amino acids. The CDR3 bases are TGTGCCAGCAGTTTAGGGACAGAGAACACTGAAGCTTTCTTT. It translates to CASSLGTENTEAFF.